This T cell receptor (beta chain) came from a study of shared clonotypes between healthy human individuals. Sequencing was performed with immunoSEQ multiplex PCR; in TCRdb, only in-frame clones are kept and a portion is missing. The sample consists of about 2.4 million clones, approximately 93% of them appearing once. Sequences were obtained from naive CD4+ T cells from PBMCs. Subset here: CD45RA+ positively selected. This TCR derives from a man aged 18-30 years in good health. Some clones in this sample may be carry-over from other donors' samples.

CDR3 in DNA: TGTGCCAGCAGTCTTATAACAAGTTCACCCCTCCACTTT. Translated: CASSLITSSPLHF. The chain employs TRBV28 and TRBJ1-6; D remains unclear. This CDR3 is 13 amino acids long. Trimming left V 5 bases short and J 9 bases short, with 11 bases between. Germline V CDR1 and CDR2: MDHEN, SYDVKM.